These 26 T cell receptor beta chains came from one sample sequenced in a study of identical twins. TCRdb reprocessed the 5' RACE reads via MiXCR and lists one record per CDR3 protein. The data contain about 920,000 distinct CDR3 sequences, about 12% of them singletons. A further study also used this sample, focusing on yellow fever vaccine responses in identical twins.

The sample was PBMCs. The receptor source for this set is a woman under 30 in good health.

This clonotype was observed many times. This chain connects TRBV6-2 or TRBV6-3 to TRBJ1-2; 7 positions agree with TRBD1. The CDR3 runs 16 residues. The V gene end was trimmed by 0 bases and the J gene end by 8 bases; junction bases not matched to a gene: 12. Germline CDR1 is MNHEY and CDR2 is SVGEGT. This CDR3 reads CASSYSGQAARWGYTF. DNA for the CDR3: TGTGCCAGCAGTTACTCCGGACAGGCCGCTCGATGGGGCTACACCTTC.

The rearrangement uses TRBV18 and TRBJ2-1, with 8 bases that match TRBD1. V was pared by 1 base and J by 7 bases, with 6 bases of the junction left unmatched. There are 15 residues in the CDR3. Germline-derived CDR1 and CDR2 are KGHSH and LQKENI. The CDR3 is CASSPQDRAPNEQFF. The CDR3, as DNA: TGTGCCAGCTCACCACAGGACAGGGCCCCTAATGAGCAGTTCTTC.

This clonotype has a handful of counts. In DNA, the CDR3 is TGTGCCAGCAGTCTATCCCCGGGACTAGCGAGACCTAGCACAGATACGCAGTATTTT. This translates into CASSLSPGLARPSTDTQYF. The chain couples TRBV28 to TRBJ2-3; 10 bases agree with TRBD2. This CDR3 has 19 amino acids. V lost 5 bases, J lost 0 bases, and 14 bases stayed unmatched. Germline CDR1 and CDR2: MDHEN and SYDVKM.

This clonotype was detected only a few times. This rearrangement joins TRBV2 to TRBJ1-5; 8 bases line up with TRBD1. The V gene end was trimmed by 5 bases and the J gene end by 7 bases; junction bases not matched to a gene: 10. CDR1 and CDR2 (germline): SNHLY, FYNNEI. The CDR3 has 15 residues. The CDR3 DNA follows: TGTGCCAGCAGTCCACTGGACAGGGAGGGCCAGCCCCAGCATTTT. This codes for CASSPLDREGQPQHF.

This clonotype showed up just a few times. The chain links TRBV29-1 to TRBJ2-3; tentatively, D is TRBD1 (6 bases). This CDR3 spans 12 amino acids. Germline CDR1 reads SQVTM; CDR2 reads ANQGSEA. Trimming cost V 7 bases and J 4 bases, with 12 bases left between them. CDR3 residues: CSAQGLADTQYF. CDR3 sequence (DNA): TGCAGCGCGCAGGGGCTGGCAGATACGCAGTATTTT.

The table lists this clonotype with a few counts. The V call is TRBV5-1, the J call TRBJ1-4, with D unresolved. The germline V gene has CDR1 SGHRS and CDR2 YFSETQ. The CDR3 length is 16 residues. V lost 1 base and J 0 bases, leaving 10 bases between the germline ends. The CDR3 bases are TGCGCCAGCAGCTTGCACGCAGAGTCAACTAATGAAAAACTGTTTTTT. Amino acid sequence: CASSLHAESTNEKLFF. Variable domain in full (rest from reference TRBV5-1 and TRBJ1-4): KAGVTQTPRYLIKTRGQQVTLSCSPISGHRSVSWYQQTPGQGLQFLFEYFSETQRNKGNFPGRFSGRQFSNSRSEMNVSTLELGDSALYLCASSLHAESTNEKLFFGSGTQLSVL.

The chain joins TRBV20-1 to TRBJ1-5; TRBD1 might be the D (5 bases). Trimming removed 5 bases from V and 5 bases from J, with 16 bases in between. Looked up from germline, CDR1 is DFQATT and CDR2 is SNEGSKA (reference sequence). The CDR3 sequence is 14 residues long. The CDR3 reads CSAFHPGGDQPQHF. The CDR3 nucleotides are TGCAGTGCTTTCCATCCGGGGGGGGATCAGCCCCAGCATTTT.

This sequence joins TRBV20-1 and TRBJ2-7; TRBD2 aligns across 11 bases. The CDR3 length is 14 residues. Germline assignment: CDR1 DFQATT and CDR2 SNEGSKA (reference sequence). Unmatched junction bases numbered 4, after V lost 4 bases and J lost 2 bases. The CDR3: CSATKTSGTYEQYF. The CDR3 DNA reads TGCAGTGCTACTAAGACTAGCGGGACCTACGAGCAGTACTTC.

CDR3: CARSLRCEQYV. The CDR3 bases are TGTGCCAGATCCCTCAGGTGCGAGCAGTACGTC. This rearrangement joins TRBV28 to TRBJ2-7, with D hard to call. The CDR3 length is 11 residues. V was cut by 9 bases and J by 6 bases, with 12 bases left in between. CDR1 is MDHEN and CDR2 is SYDVKM in the germline V gene.

The CDR3 DNA reads as TGCGCCAGCAGCCCTAACGGGGGGAGTCCCTACGAGCAGTACTTC. Amino acid sequence: CASSPNGGSPYEQYF. V and J are TRBV5-1 and TRBJ2-7; 7 nucleotides match TRBD2. Trimming took 4 bases from V and 2 from J; bases not matched to a gene: 9. Germline assignment: CDR1 SGHRS and CDR2 YFSETQ. The CDR3 is 15 amino acids.

The CDR3: CASSAVKSGYTF. CDR3 in DNA: TGTGCCAGCAGCGCCGTAAAGTCTGGCTACACCTTC. The V and J genes are TRBV9 and TRBJ1-2, with no clear D. CDR1 is SGDLS and CDR2 is YYNGEE in the germline V gene. The CDR3 is 12 amino acids. Trimming removed 3 bases from V and 7 bases from J, with 10 bases in between. Variable domain in full (rest from reference TRBV9 and TRBJ1-2): DSGVTQTPKHLITATGQRVTLRCSPRSGDLSVYWYQQSLDQGLQFLIQYYNGEERAKGNILERFSAQQFPDLHSELNLSSLELGDSALYFCASSAVKSGYTFGSGTRLTVV.

Only a few counts were recorded for this clonotype. The chain is built from TRBV27 and TRBJ2-1; possibly TRBD1 or TRBD2 for D (5 bases each). Germline CDR1 reads MNHEY; CDR2 reads SMNVEV (reference sequence). With 10 bases removed from V and 5 bases from J, the gap between germline ends came to 24 bases. The length of the CDR3 is 16 residues. Here the CDR3 reads CATGAVGGFRDNEQFF. The CDR3 coding sequence is TGTGCCACCGGTGCGGTTGGGGGATTTCGGGACAATGAGCAGTTCTTC.

This chain joins TRBV7-6 and TRBJ1-3, with unresolved D. V lost 1 base, J lost 4 bases, and 14 bases lay in between. The CDR3 covers 16 residues. The germline gives CDR1 SGHVS, CDR2 FNYEAQ. CDR3 loop: CASSLGRPLDGNTIYF. The CDR3 DNA reads TGTGCCAGCAGCTTAGGAAGACCCCTTGACGGAAACACCATATATTTT.

This clonotype was recorded a few times. The genes are TRBV12-3 or TRBV12-4 and TRBJ2-4, with D possibly TRBD1 on 5 matching bases. This CDR3 is 17 amino acids long. Trimming left V 1 base short and J 0 bases short, with 13 bases between. The CDR3 loop is CASSLGTGLIAKNIQYF. The CDR3 DNA reads as TGTGCCAGCAGTTTAGGTACAGGCCTTATAGCCAAAAACATTCAGTACTTC.

The chain links TRBV11-1 to TRBJ2-5, with TRBD2 matching 9 bases. V dropped 2 bases and J dropped 0; count of bases not matched to a gene: 13. The CDR3 runs 19 residues. CDR1 and CDR2 from the germline V gene are SGHAT and FQDESV (reference sequence). The CDR3 loop is CASSLIPLSGGRYQETQYF. CDR3 nucleotides: TGTGCCAGCAGCTTAATTCCGCTTAGCGGGGGAAGGTACCAAGAGACCCAGTACTTC.

The chain has TRBV3-1 and TRBJ2-3, with TRBD2 identical over 8 bases. The CDR3 has 17 amino acids. Germline V gene lookup returns CDR1 LGHDT and CDR2 YNNKEL (reference sequence). The V segment lost 3 bases and the J segment 4 bases; nucleotides outside the gene matches: 12. The CDR3 here is CASSQGIAGFSADTQYF. In DNA form, the CDR3 reads TGTGCCAGCAGCCAGGGGATAGCGGGGTTCTCCGCAGATACGCAGTATTTT.

This clonotype was seen repeatedly, ten times or more. J is TRBJ2-2 and V is TRBV5-5; a possible D gene is TRBD1 (6 bases). Germline V gene sequence: CDR1 SGHKS, CDR2 YYEKEE (reference sequence). V shed 2 bases and J shed 0 bases, with 11 bases lying between them. This CDR3 is 16 amino acids long. The CDR3 coding sequence is TGTGCCAGCAGCTTCTCCGGGACAACGAACACCGGGGAGCTGTTTTTT. The encoded protein is CASSFSGTTNTGELFF.

This clonotype was counted a few times. V is TRBV7-3 and J is TRBJ1-1, with D perhaps TRBD1 (5 bases). Germline-derived CDR1 and CDR2 are SGHTA and FQGTGA. The CDR3 is made up of 16 amino acids. V was trimmed by 5 bases and J by 5 bases, leaving 21 bases between them. The DNA of the CDR3 is TGTGCCAGCAGCCCACTCATGGGGCGAGGGCCGACTGAAGCTTTCTTT. It yields the protein CASSPLMGRGPTEAFF. The full variable domain, completed using reference TRBV7-3 and TRBJ1-1, is GAGVSQTPSNKVTEKGKYVELRCDPISGHTALYWYRQSLGQGPEFLIYFQGTGAADDSGLPNDRFFAVRPEGSVSTLKIQRTERGDSAVYLCASSPLMGRGPTEAFFGQGTRLTVV.

The CDR3 sequence is CSARLAGAVQYF. The CDR3 nucleotides are TGCAGTGCTCGACTAGCGGGGGCGGTGCAGTATTTT. J is TRBJ2-3 and V is TRBV20-1, with 12 bases aligning to TRBD2. This CDR3 is 12 amino acids long. Germline values: CDR1 DFQATT, CDR2 SNEGSKA (reference sequence). The trim removed 5 bases at V and 11 bases at J, leaving 5 bases unmatched.

The chain combines TRBV28 with TRBJ2-1, with 10 bases that match TRBD2. Per germline, CDR1 MDHEN and CDR2 SYDVKM. The V gene end was trimmed by 9 bases and the J gene end by 3 bases; junction bases not matched to a gene: 8. CDR3 length: 15 amino acids. CDR3 in amino acids: CASLYRTSGYNEQFF. The CDR3 DNA reads as TGTGCCAGTCTTTATCGGACTAGCGGCTACAATGAGCAGTTCTTC.

Only a few counts were recorded for this clonotype. The gene calls are TRBV11-2 and TRBJ1-2; a possible D gene is TRBD1 (5 bases). With 1 base removed from V and 8 bases from J, the gap between germline ends came to 11 bases. CDR3 size: 13 residues. The V gene's germline CDR1 is SGHAT and CDR2 FQNNGV. In DNA form, the CDR3 reads TGTGCCAGCAGCTTAGTACGCGCAGGGGGCTACACCTTC. It yields the protein CASSLVRAGGYTF.

This clonotype was seen a few times. The CDR3 reads CASSIEGTSIRTQYF. The CDR3 DNA reads as TGTGCCAGTAGTATTGAGGGGACTAGCATCCGTACGCAGTATTTT. V and J are TRBV19 and TRBJ2-3, with 9 bases fitting TRBD2. The CDR3 is 15 residues long. J gave up 8 bases and V 3 bases, and 9 bases lay outside the gene matches. Germline V gives CDR1 LNHDA, CDR2 SQIVND (reference sequence).

This chain joins TRBV20-1 and TRBJ2-4; TRBD2 matches 8 bases. Germline V lookup: CDR1 DFQATT, CDR2 SNEGSKA (reference sequence). This CDR3 contains 17 residues. V gave up 7 bases and J gave up 0 bases; unmatched junction bases: 14. The DNA for the CDR3 is TGCAGTGGCAGCGTGACGGCGGGAGGACAAGCCAAAAACATTCAGTACTTC. Its translation is CSGSVTAGGQAKNIQYF.

This clonotype was seen ten or more times. The J gene is TRBJ2-7, the V gene TRBV5-1; TRBD1 might be the D (6 bases). Germline V CDR1 and CDR2: SGHRS, YFSETQ. Trimming removed 0 bases from V and 2 bases from J, with 18 bases in between. The CDR3 length is 17 residues. The CDR3 spells CASSLAKVTGEPYEQYF. In nucleotides, the CDR3 is TGCGCCAGCAGCTTGGCCAAAGTGACAGGAGAGCCCTACGAGCAGTACTTC.

This clonotype has more than one count but fewer than ten. The chain employs TRBV12-3 or TRBV12-4 and TRBJ2-2, with a weak D call TRBD2 (7 bases). This CDR3 spans 16 amino acids. V shed 6 bases and J shed 5 bases, with 19 bases lying between them. The CDR3 is CASSRGAGVRTGELFF. As DNA, the CDR3 is TGTGCCAGCAGCCGGGGGGCGGGAGTACGTACCGGGGAGCTGTTTTTT.

There are many counts of this clonotype. V usage is TRBV5-6 and J usage is TRBJ1-5, with TRBD1 matching over 8 bases. This CDR3 has 14 amino acids. Germline V lookup: CDR1 SGHDT, CDR2 YYEEEE. J lost 4 bases, V lost 5 bases, and 5 bases had no gene match. CDR3 coding DNA: TGTGCCAGCAGTTACCGGGACAGGAATCAGCCCCAGCATTTT. It codes for CASSYRDRNQPQHF.